One and the same sample provided the 12 T cell receptor beta chains below, sequenced in a study of T cells in narcolepsy. The data were produced by immunoSEQ multiplex PCR, yet TCRdb's version contains in-frame clones alone and is incomplete. Here the sample spans tens of thousands of clones, about four fifths being singletons. Input material: CD45RA- memory CD4+ T cells from PBMCs. Every receptor here comes from a human donor with narcolepsy.

The chain employs TRBV6-1 and TRBJ2-3; TRBD2 matches at 9 bases. CDR3 length: 13 residues. J lost 7 bases, V lost 3 bases, and 2 bases had no gene match. Germline CDR1 and CDR2: MNHNS and SASEGT. The DNA for the CDR3 is TGTGCCAGCAGTGAGGGACTAGCTAATACGCAGTATTTT. Translating it yields CASSEGLANTQYF.

This clone was observed once. The J gene is TRBJ1-1, the V gene TRBV7-2; D unresolved. Germline lookup yields CDR1 SGHTA and CDR2 FQGNSA. Trimming shortened V by 7 bases and J by 1 base, and 13 bases separated the two germline ends. The CDR3 has 14 residues. The CDR3 here is CASTTRGGNTEAFF. In DNA, the CDR3 is TGTGCCAGCACCACCCGAGGAGGGAACACTGAAGCTTTCTTT.

In this sample, this clone turned up once. The V gene is TRBV7-2, the J gene TRBJ1-6, with D perhaps matching TRBD1 (5 bases). V was trimmed by 1 base and J by 17 bases, leaving 15 bases between them. The CDR3 runs 13 residues. Germline V gene sequence: CDR1 SGHTA, CDR2 FQGNSA. The CDR3 spells CASSLGVFGGFHF. The DNA of the CDR3 is TGTGCCAGCAGCTTAGGAGTGTTCGGGGGATTCCACTTT.

The table lists this clone with a few counts. The chain couples TRBV5-6 to TRBJ1-2; TRBD1 is a possible D gene (6 bases). Germline V gene data show CDR1 as SGHDT and CDR2 as YYEEEE. Deletions cut 1 base from V and 4 bases from J, with 8 bases between. This CDR3 spans 13 amino acids. The DNA for the CDR3 is TGTGCCAGCAGCTTGAAAGGGGGCTATGGCTACACCTTC. This translates into CASSLKGGYGYTF.

The gene calls are TRBV5-4 and TRBJ2-7; D is perhaps TRBD2 (5 bases). The CDR3 is 12 residues long. Trimming stripped 9 bases from V and 5 bases from J, with 15 bases between. The germline gives CDR1 SGHNT, CDR2 YYREEE (reference sequence). The CDR3 nucleotides are TGTGCCACCTTCCTGCTCGGGAACGAGCAGTACTTC. Translating gives CATFLLGNEQYF. Looking up the rest from reference TRBV5-4 and TRBJ2-7 gives the full variable domain: ETGVTQSPTHLIKTRGQQVTLRCSSQSGHNTVSWYQQALGQGPQFIFQYYREEENGRGNFPPRFSGLQFPNYSSELNVNALELDDSALYLCATFLLGNEQYFGPGTRLTVT.

This clone was found a few times. The V gene is TRBV10-2, the J gene TRBJ2-7; D gene ambiguous. This CDR3 contains 11 residues. From germline, CDR1 is WSHSY and CDR2 SAAADI. Trimming cost V 8 bases and J 5 bases, with 10 bases left between them. Here the CDR3 DNA reads TGCGCCAGCTCGTCTATGGACGAGCAGTACTTC. Protein sequence: CASSSMDEQYF.

The chain is built from TRBV11-2 and TRBJ1-1, with TRBD1 matching over 9 bases. Trimming at V came to 5 bases and at J to 4 bases, leaving 8 bases not matched to a gene. The germline CDR1 and CDR2 sequences are SGHAT and FQNNGV. The CDR3 loop spans 15 amino acids. The CDR3 DNA is TGTGCCAGCAGCCTTGGGACAGGGAGGAGCACTGAAGCTTTCTTT. Translation: CASSLGTGRSTEAFF.

The chain couples TRBV19 to TRBJ2-7; D perhaps matches TRBD1 (5 bases). V was cut by 6 bases and J by 4 bases, with 13 bases left in between. The CDR3 covers 13 residues. Germline V gene data show CDR1 as LNHDA and CDR2 as SQIVND (reference sequence). The chain's CDR3 is CASSPLTGYEQYF. The CDR3 nucleotides read TGTGCCAGTAGCCCCCTTACAGGTTACGAGCAGTACTTC.

The V call is TRBV5-4, the J call TRBJ2-3; D gene unclear. This CDR3 is built from 14 residues. The V and J ends lost 0 bases and 3 bases respectively, with 8 bases between them. CDR1 and CDR2 (germline): SGHNT, YYREEE (reference sequence). Here the CDR3 reads CASSLDLGTDTQYF. The DNA of the CDR3 is TGTGCCAGCAGCTTGGATCTGGGGACAGATACGCAGTATTTT.

The chain joins TRBV6-6 to TRBJ2-5; possibly TRBD1 for D (6 bases). From germline, CDR1 is MNHNY and CDR2 SVGAGI (reference sequence). The CDR3 loop spans 14 amino acids. V lost 6 bases and J 1 base, leaving 12 bases between the germline ends. The CDR3 is CASSSDRTQETQYF. CDR3 in DNA: TGTGCCAGCAGCTCCGACAGGACCCAAGAGACCCAGTACTTC.

This clone was seen more than once but under ten times. The chain combines TRBV28 with TRBJ1-4; 7 bases align to TRBD1. The length of the CDR3 is 14 residues. Germline trimming cut 7 bases from V and 8 bases from J; bases unmatched to any gene: 10. Per germline, CDR1 MDHEN and CDR2 SYDVKM. CDR3 DNA: TGTGCCAGCACCGTTACAGGGGTTGGAGAAAAACTGTTTTTT. Its translation: CASTVTGVGEKLFF.

The chain joins TRBV6-1 to TRBJ1-4, with D unclear. The length of the CDR3 is 14 residues. The V end was cut by 7 bases, the J end by 3 bases, with 12 bases between. Germline CDR1 is MNHNS and CDR2 is SASEGT. In nucleotides, the CDR3 is TGTGCCAGCATCCTCTCACAACCTAATGAAAAACTGTTTTTT. Its translation: CASILSQPNEKLFF.